The 31 T cell receptor beta chains below come from one sample, sequenced in a study of OX40 agonist ivuxolimab in advanced cancers. Profiled with immunoSEQ multiplex PCR; TCRdb holds only in-frame clones, not every one. The sample carries more than 45,000 clones, 88% recorded once. The sample consisted of CD4+ or CD8+ T cells sorted from blood, taken in a trial of the OX40 agonist ivuxolimab. The receptors here all came from an adult with an advanced solid tumor such as melanoma, head and neck, liver or kidney cancer.

The chain has TRBV5-1 and TRBJ1-3; D is uncertain. The CDR3 contains 13 residues. V lost 5 bases, J lost 0 bases, and 6 bases lay in between. The germline V gene encodes CDR1 SGHRS and CDR2 YFSETQ. The CDR3 bases are TGCGCCAGCAGTAGTATCTCTGGAAACACCATATATTTT. Translating gives CASSSISGNTIYF.

V gene TRBV25-1 combines with J gene TRBJ2-7; 8 bases map to TRBD2. This CDR3 has 15 amino acids. Germline CDR1 reads MGHDK; CDR2 reads SYGVNS. Trimming at V came to 3 bases and at J to 2 bases, leaving 6 bases not matched to a gene. The CDR3 sequence: CASSDSRAGAYEQYF. The CDR3 nucleotides read TGTGCCAGCAGTGACAGCCGAGCGGGGGCCTACGAGCAGTACTTC.

This clone was seen once. J is TRBJ2-3 and V is TRBV7-3; D is unresolved. Trimming shortened V by 4 bases and J by 1 base, and 9 bases separated the two germline ends. The CDR3 has 14 amino acids. CDR1 is SGHTA, CDR2 FQGTGA, per germline. DNA of the CDR3: TGTGCCAGCAGCTGGAAGGGTCGCACAGATACGCAGTATTTT. This gives the protein CASSWKGRTDTQYF.

This sequence joins TRBV12-5 and TRBJ2-2; D call uncertain. Germline V gene lookup returns CDR1 LGHNT and CDR2 FRNRAP. The CDR3 consists of 13 residues. Deletions cut 2 bases from V and 8 bases from J, with 9 bases between. In DNA form, the CDR3 reads TGTGCTAGTGGTTTGCTAATCCCAGGGGAGCTGTTTTTT. Its protein product is CASGLLIPGELFF.

This clone has a single count. This CDR3 reads CASSAHSVAGELFF. The CDR3 nucleotides are TGTGCCAGCAGCGCCCATAGCGTCGCCGGGGAGCTGTTTTTT. The chain carries TRBV9 and TRBJ2-2; D possibly corresponds to TRBD2 (5 bases). Germline CDR1 is SGDLS and CDR2 is YYNGEE. The ends were cut back, 3 bases at V and 6 bases at J, with 12 bases in the middle. This CDR3 region has 14 residues.

The chain joins TRBV6-1 to TRBJ1-6, with D hard to call. The CDR3 runs 16 residues. With 1 base removed from V and 7 bases from J, the gap between germline ends came to 14 bases. The germline CDR1 and CDR2 sequences are MNHNS and SASEGT. The CDR3 loop is CASSEVRWAANSPLHF. The CDR3 bases are TGTGCCAGCAGTGAAGTACGGTGGGCGGCCAATTCACCCCTCCACTTT.

V gene TRBV19 combines with J gene TRBJ2-2; tentatively, D is TRBD1 (6 bases). Germline V gene data show CDR1 as LNHDA and CDR2 as SQIVND (reference sequence). This CDR3 region has 13 residues. Trimming removed 4 bases at V and 6 bases at J, with 9 bases between. The DNA of the CDR3 is TGTGCCAGTAGTAGAGGGGGTCCCGGGGAGCTGTTTTTT. It encodes CASSRGGPGELFF.

V is TRBV7-2 and J is TRBJ1-1; D is unclear. Germline loops: CDR1 SGHTA, CDR2 FQGNSA. The CDR3 is 12 amino acids. V was pared by 3 bases and J by 1 base, with 3 bases between. In DNA form, the CDR3 reads TGTGCCAGCAGCTTCAGGAACACTGAAGCTTTCTTT. It encodes CASSFRNTEAFF.

This chain joins TRBV7-2 and TRBJ2-2; no clear D gene. Trimming left V 2 bases short and J 1 base short, with 11 bases between. In germline, CDR1 is SGHTA, CDR2 FQGNSA. The CDR3 contains 16 residues. CDR3 protein: CASSLRRVLNTGELFF. Written as DNA, the CDR3 is TGTGCCAGCAGCTTACGTCGGGTCCTGAACACCGGGGAGCTGTTTTTT.

CDR3 region: CASRKGQGGETQYF. CDR3 bases: TGCGCCAGCAGGAAGGGACAGGGGGGGGAGACCCAGTACTTC. V is TRBV10-2 and J is TRBJ2-5; 11 nucleotides agree with TRBD1. The CDR3 length is 14 residues. The trim removed 6 bases at V and 5 bases at J, leaving 5 bases unmatched. The germline gives CDR1 WSHSY, CDR2 SAAADI.

V and J are TRBV7-2 and TRBJ2-3; 14 nucleotides line up with TRBD2. The CDR3 totals 17 residues. V trimming: 1 base; J trimming: 3 bases; junction bases outside the gene matches: 3. Germline V gives CDR1 SGHTA, CDR2 FQGNSA. The CDR3 reads CASSLGLAGGRTDTQYF. CDR3 DNA: TGTGCCAGCAGCTTAGGACTAGCGGGAGGGAGGACAGATACGCAGTATTTT.

The chain has TRBV2 and TRBJ1-5; 11 bases agree with TRBD1. V was pared by 3 bases and J by 8 bases, with 6 bases of the junction left unmatched. CDR1 is SNHLY, CDR2 FYNNEI, per germline. CDR3 length equals 15 residues. CDR3 in amino acids: CASSDRTGGWEPQHF. The CDR3 nucleotides read TGTGCCAGCAGTGACAGGACAGGGGGCTGGGAGCCCCAGCATTTT.

The chain combines TRBV5-6 with TRBJ2-7; 8 positions match TRBD2. The trim removed 7 bases at V and 5 bases at J, leaving 8 bases unmatched. CDR3 length equals 13 residues. In germline, CDR1 is SGHDT, CDR2 YYEEEE. The CDR3 DNA sequence: TGTGCCAGCTTCCGGGAGGGCCCCCACGAGCAGTACTTC. Protein: CASFREGPHEQYF.

The chain joins TRBV6-5 to TRBJ2-7, with D possibly being TRBD2 (7 bases). Germline CDR1 reads MNHEY; CDR2 reads SVGAGI. Trimming removed 1 base from V and 7 bases from J, with 14 bases in between. The CDR3 has 14 residues. CDR3 bases: TGTGCCAGCAGTTACTTTCAGGGGAGGGGGGAGCAGTACTTC. This encodes CASSYFQGRGEQYF.

The CDR3: CASSLTVRASNQPQHF. The CDR3 DNA sequence: TGTGCCAGCAGCTTGACCGTCCGGGCTAGCAATCAGCCCCAGCATTTT. The rearrangement uses TRBV5-6 and TRBJ1-5; D not resolved. Germline V gene data show CDR1 as SGHDT and CDR2 as YYEEEE. The V and J ends lost 1 base and 0 bases respectively, with 11 bases between them. The CDR3 runs 16 residues.

V is TRBV15 and J is TRBJ2-6; D is undetermined. CDR1 and CDR2 (germline): LNHNV, YYDKDF (reference sequence). Trimming removed 0 bases from V and 0 bases from J, with 12 bases in between. This CDR3 is 18 amino acids long. The DNA for the CDR3 is TGTGCCACCAGCAGAGATCGGCAGATGCGCTCTGGGGCCAACGTCCTGACTTTC. Amino acids: CATSRDRQMRSGANVLTF.

The chain has TRBV10-3 and TRBJ1-2, with a tentative D call TRBD1 (5 bases). V dropped 4 bases and J dropped 6 bases, with 12 bases sitting between them. There are 13 residues in the CDR3. From germline, CDR1 is ENHRY and CDR2 SYGVKD. This CDR3 reads CAISGEGINGYTF. DNA for the CDR3: TGTGCCATCAGTGGAGAGGGGATCAATGGCTACACCTTC.

The rearrangement joins TRBV27 to TRBJ2-1; the D is unclear. Looked up from germline, CDR1 is MNHEY and CDR2 is SMNVEV (reference sequence). CDR3 size: 15 residues. The ends were cut back, 2 bases at V and 4 bases at J, with 12 bases in the middle. The CDR3 region is CASSLEVAIYNEQFF. DNA of the CDR3: TGTGCCAGCAGTTTAGAGGTCGCGATTTACAATGAGCAGTTCTTC.

The J gene is TRBJ2-3, the V gene TRBV27; 10 bases agree with TRBD2. Per the germline V gene, CDR1 is MNHEY and CDR2 is SMNVEV (reference sequence). This CDR3 region has 16 residues. The J segment lost 6 bases and the V segment lost 3 bases, leaving 9 bases of the junction unmatched. CDR3 DNA: TGTGCCAGCAGTTTCTGGGTAGCGGGAGGAGTGGATACGCAGTATTTT. This translates into CASSFWVAGGVDTQYF.

A note on this clone: Other DNA sequences in this sample translate to the same CDR3. The CDR3 loop is CASSLGPNEKLFF. CDR3 DNA sequence: TGTGCCAGCAGCTTAGGGCCTAATGAAAAACTGTTTTTT. The J gene is TRBJ1-4, the V gene TRBV7-3; D ambiguous. This CDR3 spans 13 amino acids. Trimming took 2 bases from V and 3 from J, leaving 4 bases between them. The germline gives CDR1 SGHTA, CDR2 FQGTGA.

The V call is TRBV28, the J call TRBJ1-1; D ambiguous. This CDR3 comprises 11 residues. The V end lost 7 bases, the J end lost 11 bases, and 14 bases lay between the germline ends. The germline CDR1 and CDR2 sequences are MDHEN and SYDVKM. DNA of the CDR3: TGTGCCAGCACCGGTACGGTCTGGGCTTTCTTT. Its translation is CASTGTVWAFF.

CDR3 coding DNA: TGTGCCAGCAGCAGCGACCCGGGACAGGGAAGAAACATTCAGTACTTC. This encodes CASSSDPGQGRNIQYF. The V gene is TRBV7-9, the J gene TRBJ2-4; 9 bases are a match to TRBD1. This CDR3 region has 16 residues. V shed 5 bases and J 6 bases; nucleotides not matched to a gene: 11. Germline values: CDR1 SEHNR, CDR2 FQNEAQ (reference sequence).

The chain employs TRBV2 and TRBJ2-7; 8 bases fit TRBD2. The junction had 5 bases not matched to a gene; V was cut back by 6 bases and J by 4 bases. Germline lookup yields CDR1 SNHLY and CDR2 FYNNEI. The CDR3 length is 13 residues. The CDR3 here is CASRRLAPYEQYF. In DNA, the CDR3 is TGTGCCAGCAGGAGACTAGCGCCTTACGAGCAGTACTTC.

The chain links TRBV18 to TRBJ2-6, with 8 bases that match TRBD1. Trimming cost V 6 bases and J 4 bases; bases outside gene matches: 11. Per the germline V gene, CDR1 is KGHSH and CDR2 is LQKENI. The CDR3 is 17 residues long. For the CDR3, the DNA is TGTGCCAGCTCGGGTGGGACAGGCTCGTCGGGGGCCAACGTCCTGACTTTC. Translation gives CASSGGTGSSGANVLTF.

J is TRBJ1-5 and V is TRBV6-5; 9 positions agree with TRBD1. Per germline, CDR1 MNHEY and CDR2 SVGAGI. This CDR3 has 15 amino acids. Losses at the gene ends were 4 bases for V and 5 bases for J; bases not matched to a gene: 6. CDR3 residues: CASSSGQGLDQPQHF. CDR3 coding DNA: TGTGCCAGCAGTTCGGGACAGGGTCTTGATCAGCCCCAGCATTTT.

This sequence joins TRBV5-4 and TRBJ1-1; D may be TRBD1 (6 bases). The length of the CDR3 is 15 residues. V lost 1 base, J lost 2 bases, and 12 bases lay in between. Germline V gene sequence: CDR1 SGHNT, CDR2 YYREEE (reference sequence). CDR3 nucleotide sequence: TGTGCCAGCAGCTTGTGGGGGACACCAAACACTGAAGCTTTCTTT. Protein product: CASSLWGTPNTEAFF.

The V call is TRBV6-5, the J call TRBJ1-5, with a weak D call TRBD1 (6 bases). The CDR3 is 15 residues long. The V and J ends lost 6 bases and 2 bases respectively, with 14 bases between them. Germline CDR1 and CDR2: MNHEY and SVGAGI. CDR3 bases: TGTGCCAGCAGGTCTGAACAGGGTGGCAATCAGCCCCAGCATTTT. As protein: CASRSEQGGNQPQHF.

This chain uses TRBV10-3 with TRBJ1-3; D unresolved. This CDR3 has 17 residues. The germline gives CDR1 ENHRY, CDR2 SYGVKD. Trimming shortened V by 3 bases and J by 0 bases, and 15 bases separated the two germline ends. For the CDR3, the DNA is TGTGCCATCAGTGACTCGGGGAAAGGGAGCTCTGGAAACACCATATATTTT. Its protein product is CAISDSGKGSSGNTIYF.

The rearrangement joins TRBV28 to TRBJ1-2; 7 nucleotides match TRBD1. The CDR3 is 16 amino acids. Trimming at V came to 7 bases and at J to 4 bases, leaving 15 bases not matched to a gene. Per germline, CDR1 MDHEN and CDR2 SYDVKM. CDR3 nucleotides: TGTGCCAGCAAAGGGGGCGACAGAGAAATCGGCTATGGCTACACCTTC. Protein: CASKGGDREIGYGYTF.

The rearrangement uses TRBV6-1 and TRBJ2-1; unclear D gene. Trimming cost V 2 bases and J 10 bases, with 6 bases left between them. The CDR3 totals 11 residues. Germline V gives CDR1 MNHNS, CDR2 SASEGT. The CDR3 loop reads CASSELAEQFF. The CDR3 bases are TGTGCCAGCAGTGAATTAGCAGAGCAGTTCTTC.

The V call is TRBV5-1, the J call TRBJ1-2; D is undetermined. Trimming shortened V by 2 bases and J by 6 bases, and 5 bases separated the two germline ends. The CDR3 runs 11 residues. Germline V gene sequence: CDR1 SGHRS, CDR2 YFSETQ. As DNA, the CDR3 is TGCGCCAGCAGCTTTGGGGATGGCTACACCTTC. Protein: CASSFGDGYTF.